The present TCR beta chain was sequenced within a study of T-cell memory formation after mild COVID-19. Overall study findings and caveats: A second wave of clones peaked on day 37, and their SARS-CoV-2 specificity went unconfirmed. Clones contracting across day 15 to 85 had a balanced CD4/CD8 profile; later expanding clones leaned CD4+. Cross-reactive memory appears to have joined, as suggested by some responding clones showing up in pre-infection memory.

CDR1 and CDR2 from the germline V gene are DFQATT and SNEGSKA (reference sequence). J lost 5 bases, V lost 3 bases, and 5 bases had no gene match. The CDR3 is made up of 15 amino acids. This clonotype occurred a few times. The antigen is unknown. MiXCR was run by TCRdb on the 5' RACE reads, yielding one entry per CDR3 protein. The table shows around 510,000 distinct CDR3 sequences, with about a fifth occurring only once. This sequence joins TRBV20-1 and TRBJ2-1; 12 positions agree with TRBD2. The sequence derives from an adult woman who had mild COVID-19 (a few samples of this study predate the infection). Cell type and time point are not known. Sequencing used PBMCs or a T cell subset sorted from them (not recorded which). Here the CDR3 reads CSASTSGGRNNEQFF. In nucleotides, the CDR3 is TGCAGTGCTAGTACTAGCGGGGGGCGAAACAATGAGCAGTTCTTC.